This T cell receptor (beta chain) is from a study of Graves' ophthalmopathy and Graves' hyperthyroidism. Turning to the study itself: The collection of peripheral blood took place at initial diagnosis, before any treatment.

The CDR3 loop spans 15 amino acids. V dropped 6 bases and J dropped 1; count of bases not matched to a gene: 8. Germline V gene sequence: CDR1 SNHLY, CDR2 FYNNEI. The authors amplified TCR beta CDR3 regions from RNA transcripts. HTBI-primed RT-PCR formed the first round, and a multiplex PCR formed the second. Each CDR3 protein gets one entry after TCRdb re-called the multiplex PCR reads with MiXCR. The data hold almost 750,000 distinct CDR3 sequences, with roughly two fifths observed a single time. Exclusion applied to patients with other autoimmune diseases, uncontrolled infections, pregnancy or lactation. Patients were diagnosed from clinical symptoms, serum thyroxine, TRAb, thyroid ultrasound and orbital computed tomography. As the starting material, roughly 9.8 ml of fresh peripheral blood yielded the PBMCs.

The material sequenced was peripheral blood. This chain joins TRBV2 and TRBJ2-7; 8 bases match TRBD1. The clonotype comes from an adult man with Graves' ophthalmopathy. The CDR3: CASSHGTGRSYEQYF. CDR3 in DNA: TGTGCCAGCAGCCACGGGACAGGTCGTTCCTACGAGCAGTACTTC.